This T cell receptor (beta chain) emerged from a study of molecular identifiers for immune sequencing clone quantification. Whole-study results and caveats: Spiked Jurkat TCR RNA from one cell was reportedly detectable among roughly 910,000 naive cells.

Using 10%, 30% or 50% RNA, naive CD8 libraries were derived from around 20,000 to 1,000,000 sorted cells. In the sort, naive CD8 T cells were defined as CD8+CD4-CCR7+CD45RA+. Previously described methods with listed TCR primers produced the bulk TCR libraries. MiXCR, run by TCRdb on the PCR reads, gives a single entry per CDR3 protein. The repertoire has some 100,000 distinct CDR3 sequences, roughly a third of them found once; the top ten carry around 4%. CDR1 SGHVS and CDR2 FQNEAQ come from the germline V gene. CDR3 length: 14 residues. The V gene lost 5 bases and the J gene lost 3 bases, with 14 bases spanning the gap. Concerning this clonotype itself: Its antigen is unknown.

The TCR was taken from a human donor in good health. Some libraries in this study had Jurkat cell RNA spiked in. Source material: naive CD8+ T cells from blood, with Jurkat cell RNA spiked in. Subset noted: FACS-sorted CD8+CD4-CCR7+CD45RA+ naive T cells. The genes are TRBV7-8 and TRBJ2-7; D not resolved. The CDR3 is CASSLEPNGYEQYF. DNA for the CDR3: TGTGCCAGCAGCCTCGAGCCAAACGGCTACGAGCAGTACTTC. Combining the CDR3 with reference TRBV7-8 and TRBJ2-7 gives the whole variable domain GAGVSQSPRYKVAKRGQDVALRCDPISGHVSLFWYQQALGQGPEFLTYFQNEAQLDKSGLPSDRFFAERPEGSVSTLKIQRTQQEDSAVYLCASSLEPNGYEQYFGPGTRLTVT.